The clone carrying this T cell receptor beta chain has more than one count but fewer than ten. The antigen remains undetermined. From the 5' RACE reads, TCRdb called clonotypes with MiXCR, one entry per CDR3 protein. The sample comprises hundreds of thousands of distinct CDR3 sequences, around 30% of which are singletons, and roughly 5.5% rests with the top ten. CDR3 length: 16 amino acids. The V end was cut by 0 bases, the J end by 2 bases, with 16 bases between. Germline values: CDR1 DFQATT, CDR2 SNEGSKA (reference sequence). This specimen belongs to a study of identical twins' blood T cells. Study overall: Roughly 50 million reads covered roughly six alpha-chain and roughly six beta-chain libraries. Study conclusions and caveats: V gene usage reportedly matched far better within twin pairs than unrelated donors. Abundant TCRbeta CDR3s overlapped more between twins than with unrelated donors.

Likely shared infections and vaccines: all three twin pairs were reared together. The clonotype originates from a woman aged 18-49 years in good health. The chain has TRBV20-1 and TRBJ1-2; D remains unclear. The sample taken for sequencing was PBMCs. The CDR3 nucleotides read TGCAGTGCTAGAGATAAGGAGCAGTTGAGAAACTATGGCTACACCTTC. As protein: CSARDKEQLRNYGYTF.